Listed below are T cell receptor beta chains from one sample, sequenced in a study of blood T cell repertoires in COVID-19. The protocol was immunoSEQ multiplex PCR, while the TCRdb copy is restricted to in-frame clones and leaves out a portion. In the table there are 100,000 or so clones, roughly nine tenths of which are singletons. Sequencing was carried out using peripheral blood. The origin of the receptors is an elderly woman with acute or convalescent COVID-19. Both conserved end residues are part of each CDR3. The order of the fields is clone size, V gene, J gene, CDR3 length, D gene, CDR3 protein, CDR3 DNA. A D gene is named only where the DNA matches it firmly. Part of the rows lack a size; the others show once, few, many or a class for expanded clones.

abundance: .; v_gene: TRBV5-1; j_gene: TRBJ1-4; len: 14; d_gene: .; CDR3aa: CASSLAATNEKLFF; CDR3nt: TGCGCCAGCAGCTTGGCTGCAACTAATGAAAAACTGTTTTTT
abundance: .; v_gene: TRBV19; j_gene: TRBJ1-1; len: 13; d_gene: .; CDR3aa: CASSTTVNTEAFF; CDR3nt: TGTGCCAGTAGTACTACAGTGAACACTGAAGCTTTCTTT
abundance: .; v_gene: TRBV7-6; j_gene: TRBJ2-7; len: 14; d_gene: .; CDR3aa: CASSLEVQPGEQYF; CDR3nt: TGTGCCAGCAGCTTAGAAGTCCAACCCGGGGAGCAGTACTTC
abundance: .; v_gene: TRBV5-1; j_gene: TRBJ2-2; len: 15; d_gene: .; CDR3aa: CASSSTRTDTGELFF; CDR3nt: TGCGCCAGCAGCTCTACGCGAACTGACACCGGGGAGCTGTTTTTT
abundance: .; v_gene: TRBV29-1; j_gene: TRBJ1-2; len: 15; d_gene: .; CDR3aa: CSVESGSFPNYGYTF; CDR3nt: TGCAGCGTTGAAAGCGGCAGCTTCCCTAACTATGGCTACACCTTC
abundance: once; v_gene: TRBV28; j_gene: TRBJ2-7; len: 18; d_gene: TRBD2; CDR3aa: CASSGVGGRVGLSYEQYF; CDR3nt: TGTGCCAGCAGCGGTGTGGGGGGGAGAGTAGGGCTTTCCTACGAGCAGTACTTC
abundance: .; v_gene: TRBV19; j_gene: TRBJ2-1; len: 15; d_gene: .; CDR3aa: CASSAAYSSYNEQFF; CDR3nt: TGTGCCAGTAGTGCCGCCTATAGCTCCTACAATGAGCAGTTCTTC
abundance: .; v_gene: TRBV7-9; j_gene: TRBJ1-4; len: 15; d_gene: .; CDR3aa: CASSYLGLSNEKLFF; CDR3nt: TGTGCCAGCAGCTACCTGGGACTCTCTAATGAAAAACTGTTTTTT
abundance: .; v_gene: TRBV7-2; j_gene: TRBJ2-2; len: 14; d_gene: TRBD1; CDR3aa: CASSGQGGTGELFF; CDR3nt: TGTGCCAGCAGTGGACAGGGTGGGACCGGGGAGCTGTTTTTT
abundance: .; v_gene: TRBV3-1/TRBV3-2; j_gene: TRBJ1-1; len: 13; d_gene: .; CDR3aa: CASSQADFNEAFF; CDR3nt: TGTGCCAGCAGCCAAGCGGACTTTAATGAAGCTTTCTTT
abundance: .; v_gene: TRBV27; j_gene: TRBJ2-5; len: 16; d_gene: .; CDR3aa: CASNRVRRPRGETQYF; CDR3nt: TGTGCCAGCAATCGGGTCCGTCGTCCTCGGGGAGAGACCCAGTACTTC
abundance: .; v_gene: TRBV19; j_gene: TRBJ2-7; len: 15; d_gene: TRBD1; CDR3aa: CASSITGQGLREQYF; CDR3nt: TGTGCCAGTAGTATAACGGGACAGGGGTTACGCGAGCAGTACTTC
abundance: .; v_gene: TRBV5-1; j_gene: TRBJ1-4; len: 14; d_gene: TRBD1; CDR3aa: CASSETGVWEKLFF; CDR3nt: TGCGCCAGCAGCGAAACAGGGGTCTGGGAAAAACTGTTTTTT
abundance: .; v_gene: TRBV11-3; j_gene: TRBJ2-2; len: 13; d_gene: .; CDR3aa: CASSLMADGELFF; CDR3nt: TGTGCCAGCAGCTTAATGGCGGACGGGGAGCTGTTTTTT
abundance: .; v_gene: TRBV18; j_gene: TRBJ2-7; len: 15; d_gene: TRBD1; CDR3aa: CASSPITGTVYEQYF; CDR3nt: TGTGCCAGCTCACCTATAACCGGGACAGTTTACGAGCAGTACTTC
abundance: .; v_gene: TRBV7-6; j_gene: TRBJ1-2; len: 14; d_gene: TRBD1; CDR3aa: CASSLLDRDHGYTF; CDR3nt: TGTGCCAGCAGCCTGCTGGACAGGGATCATGGCTACACCTTC
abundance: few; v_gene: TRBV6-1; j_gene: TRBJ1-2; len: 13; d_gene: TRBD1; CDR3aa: CASSEFRGHGYTF; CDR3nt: TGTGCCAGCAGTGAATTTAGGGGGCATGGCTACACCTTC
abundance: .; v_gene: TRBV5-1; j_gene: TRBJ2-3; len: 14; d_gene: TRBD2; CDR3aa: CASSLVSGANTQYF; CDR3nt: TGCGCCAGCAGCTTGGTTAGCGGGGCGAATACGCAGTATTTT